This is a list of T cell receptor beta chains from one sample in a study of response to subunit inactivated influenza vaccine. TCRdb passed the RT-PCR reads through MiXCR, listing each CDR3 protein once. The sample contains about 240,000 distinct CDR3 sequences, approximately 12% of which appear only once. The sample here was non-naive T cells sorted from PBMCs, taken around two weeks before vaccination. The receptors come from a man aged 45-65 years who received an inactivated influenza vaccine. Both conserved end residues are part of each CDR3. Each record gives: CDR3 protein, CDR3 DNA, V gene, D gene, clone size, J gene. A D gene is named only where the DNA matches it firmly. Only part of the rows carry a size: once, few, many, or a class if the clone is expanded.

CDR3: CASSGWATEAFF
DNA: TGTGCCAGCAGCGGGTGGGCCACTGAAGCTTTCTTT
V: TRBV7-9
D: -
size: -
J: TRBJ1-1

CDR3: CAISDRDRDSKETQYF
DNA: TGTGCCATCAGTGATAGGGATCGGGACAGTAAGGAGACCCAGTACTTC
V: TRBV10-3
D: TRBD1
size: few
J: TRBJ2-5

CDR3: CSANRISYGYTF
DNA: TGCAGTGCTAACAGGATCTCCTATGGCTACACCTTC
V: TRBV20-1
D: -
size: few
J: TRBJ1-2

CDR3: CASSKIYEQYF
DNA: TGTGCCAGCAGCAAGATCTACGAGCAGTACTTC
V: TRBV2
D: -
size: -
J: TRBJ2-7

CDR3: CASSLTGRGYTF
DNA: TGTGCCAGCAGTTTAACAGGGAGAGGCTACACCTTC
V: TRBV12-3/TRBV12-4
D: -
size: few
J: TRBJ1-2

CDR3: CASSPRTGSLNEQFF
DNA: TGCGCCAGCAGCCCCAGGACAGGGAGTCTCAATGAGCAGTTCTTC
V: TRBV5-1
D: TRBD1
size: -
J: TRBJ2-1

CDR3: CASSLDLGTEDTQYF
DNA: TGCGCCAGCAGCTTGGATTTGGGGACCGAAGATACGCAGTATTTT
V: TRBV5-1
D: -
size: -
J: TRBJ2-3

CDR3: CSARRDLSYEQYF
DNA: TGCAGTGCTAGGCGGGACCTGAGTTACGAGCAGTACTTC
V: TRBV20-1
D: -
size: few
J: TRBJ2-7

CDR3: CASSTAGGEQYF
DNA: TGTGCCAGCAGCACCGCGGGTGGAGAGCAGTACTTC
V: TRBV6-2/TRBV6-3
D: -
size: few
J: TRBJ2-7

CDR3: CSARMTTYNEQFF
DNA: TGCAGTGCTAGAATGACCACATACAATGAGCAGTTCTTC
V: TRBV20-1
D: -
size: -
J: TRBJ2-1

CDR3: CASSQEVVGGRELFF
DNA: TGCGCCAGCAGCCAAGAAGTCGTCGGAGGAAGGGAGCTGTTTTTT
V: TRBV4-3
D: -
size: many
J: TRBJ2-2

CDR3: CASSSDRTPTDTQYF
DNA: TGTGCCAGCAGCTCGGACAGGACCCCCACAGATACGCAGTATTTT
V: TRBV11-2
D: TRBD1
size: -
J: TRBJ2-3

CDR3: CASMPGTRPNTGELFF
DNA: TGTGCCAGCATGCCCGGGACACGACCGAACACCGGGGAGCTGTTTTTT
V: TRBV3-1
D: -
size: -
J: TRBJ2-2

CDR3: CASSFLNREFQETQYF
DNA: TGTGCCAGCAGCTTTTTGAACAGGGAATTCCAAGAGACCCAGTACTTC
V: TRBV11-3
D: -
size: few
J: TRBJ2-5